The present T cell receptor (beta chain) was sequenced within a study of cytomegalovirus exposure and HLA in healthy donors. Broader study findings: The study labeled roughly 160 TCR beta chains cytomegalovirus-associated. Later work associated 16,951 TCR beta sequences with HLA alleles at 0.05 false discovery rate.

Looked up from germline, CDR1 is SGHVS and CDR2 is FQNEAQ. The CDR3 has 15 residues. With 1 base removed from V and 4 bases from J, the gap between germline ends came to 13 bases. Amplification used 60 Vbeta primers and 13 Jbeta primers. As originally analysed: An analysis performed later counted around 80 million unique TCR beta chains (roughly 11 million of them shared). The protocol was immunoSEQ multiplex PCR, while the TCRdb copy is restricted to in-frame clones and leaves out a portion. V and J calls plus clone size are reproduced from that table; the DNA served to infer D and trimming. Of about 200,000 clones detected, 75% to 85% appear once; the ten largest clones hold 2.5% to 3%. On this clone: Its antigen is unidentified.

The V call is TRBV7-8, the J call TRBJ1-1; D is possibly TRBD1 (5 bases). This clonotype was sampled from a middle-aged woman in good health and CMV-seronegative. Material for sequencing was PBMCs. The CDR3 is CASSLGGGAGTEAFF. The CDR3, as DNA: TGTGCCAGCAGCTTAGGGGGCGGGGCGGGCACTGAAGCTTTCTTT.